A single sample is the source of the 21 T cell receptor beta chains below, sequenced in a study of regulatory T cells in long-lasting Graves disease. The time point: newly diagnosed GD, antithyroid drugs for less than 3 months. Preparation of the TCR library used RNA extracted from PBMCs. Arm-PCR with iRepertoire HTBI primers amplified the CDR3 regions for these TCR beta libraries. One entry per CDR3 protein, called by TCRdb with MiXCR from the multiplex PCR reads. The sample gives around 400,000 distinct CDR3 sequences, 15% of which show up once; about 20% is in the top ten. The material was peripheral blood mononuclear cells (PBMCs), obtained at new diagnosis, from a patient treated with antithyroid drugs. The source of these receptors is a female donor with Graves disease.

This clonotype was seen many times. This CDR3 is CASSQKGILNYGYTF. CDR3 nucleotide sequence: TGTGCCAGCAGCCAAAAGGGGATCCTCAACTATGGCTACACCTTC. V and J are TRBV14 and TRBJ1-2; tentatively, D is TRBD1 (5 bases). Deletions cut 2 bases from V and 2 bases from J, with 12 bases between. This CDR3 is built from 15 residues. CDR1 SGHDN and CDR2 FVKESK come from the germline V gene.

This clonotype was counted a few times. This chain joins TRBV5-1 and TRBJ2-2, with a possible D match to TRBD1 (5 bases). The CDR3 contains 15 residues. The germline V gene has CDR1 SGHRS and CDR2 YFSETQ. V dropped 0 bases and J dropped 2 bases, with 8 bases sitting between them. DNA of the CDR3: TGCGCCAGCAGCTTGGGGACATATAACACCGGGGAGCTGTTTTTT. Translated: CASSLGTYNTGELFF.

The J gene is TRBJ2-3, the V gene TRBV11-2, with D perhaps matching TRBD1 or TRBD2 (5 bases each). The CDR3 has 13 amino acids. Trimming removed 4 bases at V and 5 bases at J, with 10 bases between. The V gene's germline CDR1 is SGHAT and CDR2 FQNNGV. The CDR3: CASSWPGRDTQYF. DNA of the CDR3: TGTGCCAGCAGCTGGCCGGGGCGAGATACGCAGTATTTT. Filled out from reference TRBV11-2 and TRBJ2-3, the complete variable domain reads EAGVAQSPRYKIIEKRQSVAFWCNPISGHATLYWYQQILGQGPKLLIQFQNNGVVDDSQLPKDRFSAERLKGVDSTLKIQPAKLEDSAVYLCASSWPGRDTQYFGPGTRLTVL.

Ten or more counts support this clonotype. This chain joins TRBV6-1 and TRBJ1-1; D not certain. Looked up from germline, CDR1 is MNHNS and CDR2 is SASEGT. The V gene lost 3 bases and the J gene lost 1 base, with 3 bases spanning the gap. The CDR3 contains 12 residues. The CDR3 loop is CASSDPNTEAFF. Here the CDR3 DNA reads TGTGCCAGCAGTGACCCGAACACTGAAGCTTTCTTT.

This clonotype was picked up many times. The V call is TRBV7-9, the J call TRBJ2-5; D possibly corresponds to TRBD2 (6 bases). Germline loops: CDR1 SEHNR, CDR2 FQNEAQ (reference sequence). The ends were cut back, 11 bases at V and 5 bases at J, with 15 bases in the middle. The length of the CDR3 is 12 residues. The CDR3 DNA reads TGTGCCGGGACGTCGGGGGTGGAGACCCAGTACTTC. It is translated as CAGTSGVETQYF. Supplemented by reference TRBV7-9 and TRBJ2-5, the full variable domain reads DTGVSQNPRHKITKRGQNVTFRCDPISEHNRLYWYRQTLGQGPEFLTYFQNEAQLEKSRLLSDRFSAERPKGSFSTLEIQRTEQGDSAMYLCAGTSGVETQYFGPGTRLLVL.

This clonotype showed up many times. J is TRBJ2-2 and V is TRBV6-1; the match to TRBD2 covers 13 bases. Germline-derived CDR1 and CDR2 are MNHNS and SASEGT. The CDR3 loop spans 18 amino acids. The V gene end was trimmed by 5 bases and the J gene end by 1 base; junction bases not matched to a gene: 7. The CDR3 sequence is CASSPTSGRAVNTGELFF. The CDR3 DNA is TGTGCCAGCAGTCCTACTAGCGGGAGGGCCGTGAACACCGGGGAGCTGTTTTTT.

This clonotype occurred many times. The gene calls are TRBV20-1 and TRBJ2-5; 9 bases agree with TRBD1. There are 16 residues in the CDR3. In germline, CDR1 is DFQATT, CDR2 SNEGSKA (reference sequence). The V and J ends lost 6 bases and 1 base, in that order; junction bases with no gene match: 12. The CDR3 DNA is TGCAGTGCACCTCACTCCGGGACAGGGATCCAAGAGACCCAGTACTTC. Amino acid sequence: CSAPHSGTGIQETQYF.

As regards this clonotype: A far bigger clonotype differs at one base, so this is likely a read error. The chain uses TRBV29-1 and TRBJ2-1; 9 bases align to TRBD1. Germline V gene data show CDR1 as SQVTM and CDR2 as ANQGSEA. The CDR3 spans 15 residues. V lost 4 bases and J lost 13; bases outside the gene matches: 17. The DNA of the CDR3 is TGCAGCGTTGCGGTCCCCGGGACAGGGAAAGAGACCCAGTTCTTC. It yields the protein CSVAVPGTGKETQFF.

This clonotype has at least ten counts. The chain couples TRBV20-1 to TRBJ1-1, with D unresolved. Germline V gene sequence: CDR1 DFQATT, CDR2 SNEGSKA (reference sequence). This CDR3 is built from 11 residues. The V end lost 3 bases, the J end lost 3 bases, and 5 bases lay between the germline ends. The CDR3: CSARRDTEAFF. The CDR3 coding sequence is TGCAGTGCTAGGCGGGACACTGAAGCTTTCTTT.

There are many counts of this clonotype. The V call is TRBV27, the J call TRBJ1-5, with 8 nucleotides matching TRBD1. V lost 10 bases, J lost 0 bases, and 5 bases stayed unmatched. Per germline, CDR1 MNHEY and CDR2 SMNVEV (reference sequence). This CDR3 has 14 residues. CDR3 sequence (DNA): TGTGCCACCGGGACAGGCAATAGCAATCAGCCCCAGCATTTT. Translation: CATGTGNSNQPQHF.

This clonotype was observed at least ten times. CDR3: CASSPGPGVEQYF. CDR3 in DNA: TGTGCCAGCTCCCCGGGCCCTGGTGTCGAGCAGTACTTC. The genes are TRBV27 and TRBJ2-7; no firm D call. Germline lookup yields CDR1 MNHEY and CDR2 SMNVEV (reference sequence). The ends were cut back, 8 bases at V and 6 bases at J, with 17 bases in the middle. This CDR3 is built from 13 residues.

This clonotype was observed many times. CDR3 in amino acids: CSASYLAKNIQYF. CDR3 nucleotide sequence: TGCAGTGCTAGTTACTTAGCCAAAAACATTCAGTACTTC. V usage is TRBV20-1 and J usage is TRBJ2-4, with D unclear. The V end was cut by 3 bases, the J end by 0 bases, with 6 bases between. This CDR3 contains 13 residues. Per germline, CDR1 DFQATT and CDR2 SNEGSKA (reference sequence).

The chain employs TRBV25-1 and TRBJ2-5; 9 nucleotides match TRBD1. The CDR3 length is 15 residues. Germline values: CDR1 MGHDK, CDR2 SYGVNS. Trimming removed 4 bases from V and 5 bases from J; junction bases left unmatched: 8. The CDR3 spells CASSGGQGIVETQYF. In DNA, the CDR3 is TGTGCCAGCAGTGGGGGACAGGGTATCGTCGAGACCCAGTACTTC.

This clonotype was detected many times. The chain uses TRBV9 and TRBJ2-7; D is unresolved. The CDR3 runs to 15 residues. V was shortened by 0 bases and J by 0 bases, with 10 bases between the two germline ends. Germline values: CDR1 SGDLS, CDR2 YYNGEE. CDR3 sequence: CASSVGSDYSYEQYF. CDR3 bases: TGTGCCAGCAGCGTAGGATCGGATTACTCCTACGAGCAGTACTTC.

The rearrangement joins TRBV27 to TRBJ2-1; no firm D call. The V and J ends lost 3 bases and 4 bases respectively, with 13 bases between them. CDR3 length equals 15 residues. Germline lookup yields CDR1 MNHEY and CDR2 SMNVEV (reference sequence). The CDR3 DNA is TGTGCCAGCAGTTTTTCCCCTCTGACATACAATGAGCAGTTCTTC. It yields the protein CASSFSPLTYNEQFF.

At least ten counts were recorded for this clonotype. The chain recombines TRBV12-5 with TRBJ2-3, with D uncertain. Trimming left V 6 bases short and J 0 bases short, with 13 bases between. Germline V gives CDR1 LGHNT, CDR2 FRNRAP. The CDR3 is 15 amino acids. In nucleotides, the CDR3 is TGTGCTAGTGGCCAAGACTCACCTAGCACAGATACGCAGTATTTT. Encoded protein: CASGQDSPSTDTQYF. Full variable domain (outside the CDR3, taken from reference TRBV12-5 and TRBJ2-3): DARVTQTPRHKVTEMGQEVTMRCQPILGHNTVFWYRQTMMQGLELLAYFRNRAPLDDSGMPKDRFSAEMPDATLATLKIQPSEPRDSAVYFCASGQDSPSTDTQYFGPGTRLTVL.

The chain carries TRBV7-8 and TRBJ1-1, with a tentative D call TRBD1 (5 bases). Deletions cut 5 bases from V and 3 bases from J, with 10 bases between. Germline V gives CDR1 SGHVS, CDR2 FQNEAQ. The CDR3 covers 13 residues. DNA for the CDR3: TGTGCCAGCAGCCTCCAGACAGACACTGAAGCTTTCTTT. Encoded protein: CASSLQTDTEAFF.

Ten or more counts support this clonotype. The V call is TRBV5-6, the J call TRBJ1-6; TRBD1 agrees at 12 bases. J gave up 9 bases and V 4 bases, and 11 bases lay outside the gene matches. The length of the CDR3 is 17 residues. Germline V gene data show CDR1 as SGHDT and CDR2 as YYEEEE. Here the CDR3 reads CASSTGTGGLRSSPLHF. The CDR3 DNA follows: TGTGCCAGCAGCACAGGGACAGGGGGCCTCAGGAGTTCACCCCTCCACTTT. Looking up the rest from reference TRBV5-6 and TRBJ1-6 gives the full variable domain: DAGVTQSPTHLIKTRGQQVTLRCSPKSGHDTVSWYQQALGQGPQFIFQYYEEEERQRGNFPDRFSGHQFPNYSSELNVNALLLGDSALYLCASSTGTGGLRSSPLHFGNGTRLTVT.

This clonotype showed up just once. A much bigger clone sits one base away, suggesting this may be a read error. The chain combines TRBV7-6 with TRBJ1-1; D ambiguous. This CDR3 has 12 amino acids. Trimming removed 6 bases from V and 6 bases from J, with 11 bases in between. CDR1 and CDR2 (germline): SGHVS, FNYEAQ. CDR3 sequence: CASRPHDSEAFF. Written as DNA, the CDR3 is TGTGCCAGCAGGCCCCACGACTCTGAAGCTTTCTTT.

At least ten counts were recorded for this clonotype. The rearrangement links TRBV20-1 to TRBJ2-3, with a possible D match to TRBD1 (6 bases). V was shortened by 3 bases and J by 4 bases, with 14 bases between the two germline ends. Germline V CDR1 and CDR2: DFQATT, SNEGSKA (reference sequence). This CDR3 has 14 residues. The CDR3 region has the DNA TGCAGTGCTAGCCCGGGACAATCTCCAGATACGCAGTATTTT. It yields the protein CSASPGQSPDTQYF.

This clonotype was seen many times. The V gene is TRBV3-1, the J gene TRBJ2-1; 9 positions agree with TRBD2. Germline-derived CDR1 and CDR2 are LGHDT and YNNKEL (reference sequence). There are 13 residues in the CDR3. The V segment lost 1 base and the J segment 15 bases; nucleotides outside the gene matches: 7. The CDR3 DNA sequence: TGTGCCAGCAGCCAAGTCGGCGGGGGGGATGGGTTCTTC. This sequence encodes CASSQVGGGDGFF.